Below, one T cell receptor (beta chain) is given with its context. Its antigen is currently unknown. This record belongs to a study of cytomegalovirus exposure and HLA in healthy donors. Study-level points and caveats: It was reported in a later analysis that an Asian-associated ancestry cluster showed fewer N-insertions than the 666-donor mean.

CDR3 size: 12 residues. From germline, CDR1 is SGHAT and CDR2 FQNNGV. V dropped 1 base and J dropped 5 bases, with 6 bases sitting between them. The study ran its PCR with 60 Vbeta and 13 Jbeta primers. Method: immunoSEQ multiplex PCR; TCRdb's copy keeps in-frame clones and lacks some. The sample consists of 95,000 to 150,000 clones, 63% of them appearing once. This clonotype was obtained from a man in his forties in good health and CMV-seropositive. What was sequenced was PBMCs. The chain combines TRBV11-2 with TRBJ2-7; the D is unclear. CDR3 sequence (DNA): TGTGCCAGCAGCTTAGTCAGTGACGAGCAGTACTTC. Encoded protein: CASSLVSDEQYF. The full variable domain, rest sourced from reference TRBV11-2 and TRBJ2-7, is EAGVAQSPRYKIIEKRQSVAFWCNPISGHATLYWYQQILGQGPKLLIQFQNNGVVDDSQLPKDRFSAERLKGVDSTLKIQPAKLEDSAVYLCASSLVSDEQYFGPGTRLTVT.